A single sample is the source of the 8 T cell receptor beta chains below, sequenced in a study of cytomegalovirus exposure and HLA in healthy donors. PCR was performed using 60 Vbeta and 13 Jbeta primers. Some clones are missing from TCRdb's copy, which holds only in-frame ones; the method was immunoSEQ multiplex PCR. The sample yields approximately 100,000 clones, approximately 73% seen once. The sequenced material came from PBMCs. These receptors all come from a woman in her forties or fifties in good health and CMV-seropositive.

The rearrangement links TRBV7-8 to TRBJ2-2, with D maybe TRBD1 (5 bases). V was trimmed by 7 bases and J by 6 bases, leaving 12 bases between them. This CDR3 region has 13 residues. Germline V gene lookup returns CDR1 SGHVS and CDR2 FQNEAQ. The CDR3 coding sequence is TGTGCCAGCACCGCAGGGTTAGCCGGGGAGCTGTTTTTT. The encoded protein is CASTAGLAGELFF.

The chain is built from TRBV6-1 and TRBJ1-5; maybe TRBD1 (6 bases). V gave up 0 bases and J gave up 4 bases, with 10 bases separating them. Per germline, CDR1 MNHNS and CDR2 SASEGT. The CDR3 runs 15 residues. CDR3 sequence reads: CASSEAPQGNQPQHF. The CDR3 DNA is TGTGCCAGCAGTGAAGCCCCACAGGGAAATCAGCCCCAGCATTTT.

This sequence joins TRBV6-5 and TRBJ2-1, with TRBD2 identical over 8 bases. The CDR3 contains 16 residues. Per the germline V gene, CDR1 is MNHEY and CDR2 is SVGAGI. V lost 2 bases, J lost 0 bases, and 3 bases stayed unmatched. CDR3 sequence: CASSYGLATSYNEQFF. CDR3 sequence (DNA): TGTGCCAGCAGTTACGGACTAGCCACCTCCTACAATGAGCAGTTCTTC.

Only a few counts were recorded for this clone. The chain couples TRBV25-1 to TRBJ1-3, with D possibly TRBD1 on 5 matching bases. Germline CDR1 MGHDK, CDR2 SYGVNS. This CDR3 region has 15 residues. Deletions cut 5 bases from V and 0 bases from J, with 11 bases between. CDR3 loop: CASSLGDSSGNTIYF. CDR3 nucleotides: TGTGCCAGCAGTCTTGGAGACAGCTCTGGAAACACCATATATTTT.

This chain connects TRBV7-9 to TRBJ2-5; TRBD1 matches at 8 bases. There are 16 residues in the CDR3. Germline V gene lookup returns CDR1 SEHNR and CDR2 FQNEAQ (reference sequence). After removal of 5 bases from V and 5 bases from J, the junction contained 13 bases not matched to a gene. Here the CDR3 reads CASSLGAGGVGETQYF. DNA of the CDR3: TGTGCCAGCAGCCTGGGGGCAGGGGGCGTGGGGGAGACCCAGTACTTC.

This chain links TRBV14 with TRBJ1-2; TRBD1 matches 7 bases. Germline V gene data show CDR1 as SGHDN and CDR2 as FVKESK. The CDR3 extends over 14 amino acids. V gave up 3 bases and J gave up 2 bases; unmatched junction bases: 3. The CDR3 DNA follows: TGTGCCAGCAGCCACACGACAGGGAACTATGGCTACACCTTC. Its translation: CASSHTTGNYGYTF.

The chain uses TRBV29-1 and TRBJ1-1; D call uncertain. The CDR3 runs to 13 residues. Per the germline V gene, CDR1 is SQVTM and CDR2 is ANQGSEA. The ends were cut back, 7 bases at V and 3 bases at J, with 15 bases in the middle. This chain's CDR3 is CSAEPGVHTEAFF. CDR3 bases: TGCAGCGCCGAGCCCGGGGTCCACACTGAAGCTTTCTTT.

This chain joins TRBV18 and TRBJ2-1, with D unclear. The CDR3 consists of 13 residues. V lost 3 bases, J lost 4 bases, and 7 bases lay in between. The germline CDR1 and CDR2 sequences are KGHSH and LQKENI. The CDR3 reads CASSPLPYNEQFF. The CDR3, as DNA: TGTGCCAGCTCACCCCTCCCGTACAATGAGCAGTTCTTC.